This T cell receptor beta chain was retrieved from a study of T cells in tumors after PD-1 blockade. Background on the study: Treatment was either pembrolizumab 200 mg every 3 weeks or cemiplimab 350 mg every 2 weeks.

Sequenced by immunoSEQ multiplex PCR; TCRdb stores in-frame clones only, minus some. The data hold 6,500 to 9,500 clones, with about two thirds observed a single time. The same primary tumor site was biopsied both before and after PD-1 blockade. With V trimmed by 8 bases and J by 4 bases, 5 bases remained unmatched. There are 14 residues in the CDR3. The germline CDR1 and CDR2 sequences are SEHNR and FQNEAQ (reference sequence). The genes are TRBV7-9 and TRBJ2-3; TRBD2 agrees at 11 bases. Here the sequenced sample was tumor tissue, taken after anti-PD-1 treatment. This sequence originates from a human donor with basal cell carcinoma. CDR3 in amino acids: CASQTSGVSDTQYF. CDR3 sequence (DNA): TGTGCCAGCCAGACTAGCGGGGTTTCAGATACGCAGTATTTT.